This T cell receptor (beta chain) was identified during a study of cytomegalovirus exposure and HLA in healthy donors (dated by TCRdb to the late 2010s). For context, the study as a whole: The roughly 650 repertoires of the first cohort and the roughly 120 validation repertoires were produced on the same platform, according to a later analysis. The study aimed to test whether signatures of past pathogen exposure could be identified by cataloging public T cell receptors. Along with the roughly 700-subject first cohort, a separate validation cohort of some 130 different subjects was used. The study combined high-throughput TCR immunosequencing, statistical association of individual TCRs with disease status, and machine learning to predict cytomegalovirus infection status.

Donors formed part of the validation cohort, which comprised fewer than 150 subjects and was distinct from the first cohort of 666 subjects. Overall results and qualifications from the work: Most TCR sequences were observed very rarely across donors, whereas some public TCRs were present in many individuals. The validation cohort had no HLA typing available for a later analysis, so co-occurrence within that cohort was assessed over all 110 or so repertoires. Of the cluster scores, roughly 93% were above 0 in a later analysis, which found that TCRs clustered in the first cohort also tended to co-occur in the 120 or so validation repertoires. A few of the identified cytomegalovirus-associated TCR beta chains were confirmed in vitro to be specific for cytomegalovirus antigens. The classifier was reported to diagnose cytomegalovirus status with high specificity and sensitivity in both the original and validation cohorts. According to the authors, the approach could potentially be generalized to other disease states and immunological phenotypes. In the study, 150 to 200 TCR beta chains were listed as associated with cytomegalovirus.

The library was built by means of the immunoSEQ multiplex PCR assay. The authors processed their data as follows. A statistical classification framework was built to diagnose cytomegalovirus status from the catalog of TCR beta chain sequences. TCRdb stores this immuneACCESS table with in-frame sequences only. Part of the clones is absent; in the studies checked, under half of the shortfall reflects unresolved V genes, and no reason is known for the rest. V, J and clone size are those of that table, while D and trimming were read from the DNA. Within this sample are about 65,000 clones, with about 92% of them counted one time only. Over 1% of the sample is held by the ten biggest clonotypes. As regards this clone: The clone's antigen remains unknown. No base quality information exists; no much larger clone differs at one position.

At the junction V is shortened by 1 base and J by 6 bases, with 7 bases in between. The CDR3, cysteine through phenylalanine, is 13 amino acids long. The read is trimmed to its CDR3 DNA, 39 bases read in frame from base 1. The germline V gene yields SGHNT for CDR1 and YENEEA for CDR2. This TCR derives from a woman in her late teens or twenties in good health and CMV-seronegative. Recombination connected TRBV11-3 to TRBJ2-1, with the D gene uncertain. Sequencing input: PBMCs. The nucleotides are TGTGCCAGCAGCTTAGTTAGTAGCAATGAGCAGTTCTTC. Its protein reads: CASSLVSSNEQFF.